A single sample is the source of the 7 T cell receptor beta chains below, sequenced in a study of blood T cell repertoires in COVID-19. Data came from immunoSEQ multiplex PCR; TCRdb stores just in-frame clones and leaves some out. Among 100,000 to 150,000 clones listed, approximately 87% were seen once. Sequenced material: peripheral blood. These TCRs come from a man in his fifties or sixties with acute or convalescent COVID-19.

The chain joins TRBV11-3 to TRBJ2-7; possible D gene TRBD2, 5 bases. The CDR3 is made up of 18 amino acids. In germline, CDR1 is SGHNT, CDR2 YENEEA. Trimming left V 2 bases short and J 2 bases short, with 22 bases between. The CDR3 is CASSLFPPSWTQPYEQYF. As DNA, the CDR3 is TGTGCCAGCAGCTTATTCCCACCAAGCTGGACTCAACCCTACGAGCAGTACTTC. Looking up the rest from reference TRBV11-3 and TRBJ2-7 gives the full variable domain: EAGVVQSPRYKIIEKKQPVAFWCNPISGHNTLYWYLQNLGQGPELLIRYENEEAVDDSQLPKDRFSAERLKGVDSTLKIQPAELGDSAVYLCASSLFPPSWTQPYEQYFGPGTRLTVT.

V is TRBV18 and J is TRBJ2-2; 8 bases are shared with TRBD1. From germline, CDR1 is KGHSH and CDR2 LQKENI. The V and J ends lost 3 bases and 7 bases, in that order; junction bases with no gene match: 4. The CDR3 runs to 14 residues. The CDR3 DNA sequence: TGTGCCAGCTCACCGGGACAGGTACTCGGGGAGCTGTTTTTT. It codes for CASSPGQVLGELFF.

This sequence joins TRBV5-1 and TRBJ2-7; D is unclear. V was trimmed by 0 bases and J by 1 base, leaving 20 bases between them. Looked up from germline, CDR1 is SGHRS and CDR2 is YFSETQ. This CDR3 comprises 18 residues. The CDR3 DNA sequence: TGCGCCAGCAGCTTGGCCCTTTCTGGGCCGACAAGTTCCTACGAGCAGTACTTC. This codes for CASSLALSGPTSSYEQYF. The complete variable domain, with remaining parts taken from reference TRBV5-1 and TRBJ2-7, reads KAGVTQTPRYLIKTRGQQVTLSCSPISGHRSVSWYQQTPGQGLQFLFEYFSETQRNKGNFPGRFSGRQFSNSRSEMNVSTLELGDSALYLCASSLALSGPTSSYEQYFGPGTRLTVT.

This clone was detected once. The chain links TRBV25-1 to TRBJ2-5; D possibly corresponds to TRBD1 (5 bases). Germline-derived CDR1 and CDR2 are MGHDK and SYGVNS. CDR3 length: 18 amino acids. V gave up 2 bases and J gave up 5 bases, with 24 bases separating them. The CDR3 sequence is CASSETGRRQSLQETQYF. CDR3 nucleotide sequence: TGTGCCAGCAGTGAAACAGGACGGCGCCAAAGCCTCCAGGAGACCCAGTACTTC.

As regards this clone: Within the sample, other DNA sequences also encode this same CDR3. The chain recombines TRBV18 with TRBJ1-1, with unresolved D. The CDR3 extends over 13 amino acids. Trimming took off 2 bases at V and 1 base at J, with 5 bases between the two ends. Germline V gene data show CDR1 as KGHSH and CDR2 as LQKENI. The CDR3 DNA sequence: TGTGCCAGCTCACCATCACAGAACACTGAAGCTTTCTTT. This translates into CASSPSQNTEAFF.

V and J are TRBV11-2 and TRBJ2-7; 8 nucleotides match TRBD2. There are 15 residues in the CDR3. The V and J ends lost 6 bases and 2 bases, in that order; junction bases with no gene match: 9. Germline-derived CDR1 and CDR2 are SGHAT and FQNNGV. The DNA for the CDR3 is TGTGCCAGCAGAATGGACAAGCGGGAGCCCTACGAGCAGTACTTC. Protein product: CASRMDKREPYEQYF.

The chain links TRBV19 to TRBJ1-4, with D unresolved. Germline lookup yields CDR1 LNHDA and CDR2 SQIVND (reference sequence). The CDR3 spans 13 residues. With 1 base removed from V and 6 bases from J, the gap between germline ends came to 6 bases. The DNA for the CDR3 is TGTGCCAGTAGTATAGGCTATGATGAAAAACTGTTTTTT. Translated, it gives CASSIGYDEKLFF. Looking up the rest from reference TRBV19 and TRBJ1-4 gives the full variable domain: DGGITQSPKYLFRKEGQNVTLSCEQNLNHDAMYWYRQDPGQGLRLIYYSQIVNDFQKGDIAEGYSVSREKKESFPLTVTSAQKNPTAFYLCASSIGYDEKLFFGSGTQLSVL.